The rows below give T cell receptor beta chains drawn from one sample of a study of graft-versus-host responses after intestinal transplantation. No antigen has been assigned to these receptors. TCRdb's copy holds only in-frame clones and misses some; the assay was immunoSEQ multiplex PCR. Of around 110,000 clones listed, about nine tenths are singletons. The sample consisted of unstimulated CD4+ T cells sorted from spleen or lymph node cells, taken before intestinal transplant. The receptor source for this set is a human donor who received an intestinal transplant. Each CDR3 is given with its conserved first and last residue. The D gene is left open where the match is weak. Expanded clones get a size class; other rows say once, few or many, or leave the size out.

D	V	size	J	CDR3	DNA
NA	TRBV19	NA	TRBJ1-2	CASSHNDIRANYGYTF	TGTGCCAGTAGTCATAACGACATCCGAGCTAACTATGGCTACACCTTC
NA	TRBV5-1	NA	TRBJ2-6	CASSLAVSGANVLTF	TGCGCCAGCAGCTTGGCGGTGTCTGGGGCCAACGTCCTGACTTTC
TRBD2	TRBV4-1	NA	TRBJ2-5	CASSRTSGGKQETQYF	TGCGCCAGCAGCCGAACTAGCGGGGGTAAACAAGAGACCCAGTACTTC
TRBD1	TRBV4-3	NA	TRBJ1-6	CASSRTGGWAYNSPLHF	TGCGCCAGCAGCCGCACAGGGGGCTGGGCCTATAATTCACCCCTCCACTTT
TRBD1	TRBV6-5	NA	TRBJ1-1	CASSSFGQGVIRAFF	TGTGCCAGCAGTTCCTTTGGACAGGGCGTAATTAGAGCTTTCTTT
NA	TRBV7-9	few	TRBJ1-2	CASSLEGGYGYTF	TGTGCCAGCAGCTTAGAAGGGGGCTATGGCTACACCTTC
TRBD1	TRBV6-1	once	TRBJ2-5	CASWGQTQETQYF	TGTGCCAGTTGGGGACAGACGCAAGAGACCCAGTACTTC
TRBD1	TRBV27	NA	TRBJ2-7	CASSLWDRVDEQYF	TGTGCCAGCAGTCTATGGGACAGGGTTGACGAGCAGTACTTC
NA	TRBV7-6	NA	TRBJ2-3	CASSLGRTDTQYF	TGTGCCAGCAGCTTAGGGAGGACAGATACGCAGTATTTT
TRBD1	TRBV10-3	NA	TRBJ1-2	CAISDFNKATQGTYTF	TGTGCCATCAGTGACTTTAATAAAGCCACACAGGGGACCTACACCTTC
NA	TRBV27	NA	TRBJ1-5	CASSWTVNQPQHF	TGTGCCAGCAGTTGGACAGTAAATCAGCCCCAGCATTTT
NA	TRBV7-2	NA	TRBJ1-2	CASSLTGTSSNYGYTF	TGTGCCAGCAGCTTAACGGGGACATCCTCTAACTATGGCTACACCTTC
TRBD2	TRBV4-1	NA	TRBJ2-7	CASSQEGGLAGSRYEQYF	TGCGCCAGCAGCCAAGAAGGTGGACTAGCGGGGAGTCGGTACGAGCAGTACTTC
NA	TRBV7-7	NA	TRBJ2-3	CASSLERTDTQYF	TGTGCCAGCAGCTTAGAGCGCACAGATACGCAGTATTTT
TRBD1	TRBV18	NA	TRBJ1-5	CASSATGGSQPQHF	TGTGCCAGCTCAGCGACAGGGGGCAGTCAGCCCCAGCATTTT
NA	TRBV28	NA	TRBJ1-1	CASSLQGMTEAFF	TGTGCCAGCAGTTTACAGGGGATGACTGAAGCTTTCTTT
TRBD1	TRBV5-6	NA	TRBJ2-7	CASSADLRGRGLYEQYF	TGTGCCAGCAGCGCTGACCTTAGGGGAAGGGGGCTCTACGAGCAGTACTTC
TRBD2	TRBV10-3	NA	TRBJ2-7	CAISERQTSGSYEQYF	TGTGCCATCAGTGAGAGACAGACTAGCGGTTCCTACGAGCAGTACTTC
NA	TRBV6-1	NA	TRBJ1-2	CASSLLLYGYTF	TGTGCCAGCAGTCTACTACTATATGGCTACACCTTC
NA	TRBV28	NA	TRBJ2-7	CASSSYSSDYEQYF	TGTGCCAGCAGTTCCTACTCCAGCGACTACGAGCAGTACTTC
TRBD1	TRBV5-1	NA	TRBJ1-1	CASSPRTGGKSTEAFF	TGCGCCAGCAGCCCGAGGACAGGGGGTAAGAGCACTGAAGCTTTCTTT
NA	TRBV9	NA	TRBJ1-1	CASTSLDLLNTEAFF	TGTGCCAGCACCTCCCTAGACCTTCTGAACACTGAAGCTTTCTTT
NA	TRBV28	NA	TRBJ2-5	CASSLPQRGSGQETQYF	TGTGCCAGCAGTTTACCCCAACGGGGGTCGGGCCAAGAGACCCAGTACTTC
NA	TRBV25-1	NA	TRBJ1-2	CASSGTGTKTYGYTF	TGTGCCAGCAGTGGAACCGGGACAAAGACCTATGGCTACACCTTC
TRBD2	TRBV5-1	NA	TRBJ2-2	CASSPEKTSGYTGELFF	TGCGCCAGCAGCCCCGAGAAGACTAGCGGGTACACCGGGGAGCTGTTTTTT
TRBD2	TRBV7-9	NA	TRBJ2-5	CASSLASAGVGETQYF	TGTGCCAGCAGCTTAGCCTCAGCGGGGGTAGGGGAGACCCAGTACTTC
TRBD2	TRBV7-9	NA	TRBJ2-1	CASSPLAGGPPLYNEQFF	TGTGCCAGCAGCCCACTAGCGGGAGGGCCCCCCCTGTACAATGAGCAGTTCTTC
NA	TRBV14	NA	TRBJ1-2	CASSQDLLSNYGYTF	TGTGCCAGCAGCCAAGATCTGCTCAGTAACTATGGCTACACCTTC
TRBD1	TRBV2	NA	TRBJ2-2	CASSVQGATGELFF	TGTGCCAGCAGTGTCCAGGGGGCTACCGGGGAGCTGTTTTTT
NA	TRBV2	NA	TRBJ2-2	CASKAPGRTDTGELFF	TGTGCCAGCAAGGCGCCTGGGCGTACTGACACCGGGGAGCTGTTTTTT
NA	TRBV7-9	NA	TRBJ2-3	CASSLAAPRTDTQYF	TGTGCCAGCAGCTTAGCAGCGCCCCGCACAGATACGCAGTATTTT
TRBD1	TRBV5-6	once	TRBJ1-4	CASSPQGQGFEKLFF	TGTGCCAGCAGCCCACAGGGACAGGGATTCGAAAAACTGTTTTTT
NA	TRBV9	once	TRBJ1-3	CASSPRTRNTIYF	TGTGCCAGCAGCCCTAGGACAAGAAACACCATATATTTT
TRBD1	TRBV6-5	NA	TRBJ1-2	CASSLRTGGGYTF	TGTGCCAGCAGCCTACGGACAGGAGGCGGCTACACCTTC
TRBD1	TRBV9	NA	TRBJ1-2	CASRGTAWGYGYTF	TGTGCCAGCAGGGGGACAGCCTGGGGCTATGGCTACACCTTC
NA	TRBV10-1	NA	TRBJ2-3	CASSGGTLADTQYF	TGCGCCAGCAGTGGGGGGACATTGGCAGATACGCAGTATTTT
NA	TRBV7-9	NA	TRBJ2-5	CASRQQGGSKETQYF	TGTGCCAGCAGACAACAGGGAGGGAGCAAAGAGACCCAGTACTTC
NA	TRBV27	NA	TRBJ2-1	CASSQTRTVNEQFF	TGTGCCAGCAGCCAAACCCGGACAGTAAATGAGCAGTTCTTC
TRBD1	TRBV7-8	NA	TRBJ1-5	CASSLGSGGRGQPQHF	TGTGCCAGCAGCTTAGGATCAGGGGGCCGCGGTCAGCCCCAGCATTTT
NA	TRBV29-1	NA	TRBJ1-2	CSVEEQGAGYGYTF	TGCAGCGTTGAAGAGCAGGGCGCAGGCTATGGCTACACCTTC
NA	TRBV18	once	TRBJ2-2	CASSQQGFELFF	TGTGCCAGCTCACAGCAGGGATTTGAGCTGTTTTTT
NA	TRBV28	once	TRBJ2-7	CASSSPTGEQYF	TGTGCCAGCAGTTCCCCCACCGGCGAGCAGTACTTC
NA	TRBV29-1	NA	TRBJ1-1	CSVEVGGTEAFF	TGCAGCGTTGAAGTGGGGGGAACTGAAGCTTTCTTT
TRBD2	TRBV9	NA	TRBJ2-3	CASSVTSGTDTQYF	TGTGCCAGCAGCGTTACTAGCGGCACAGATACGCAGTATTTT
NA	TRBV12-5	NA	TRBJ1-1	CASGRGGTGDTEAFF	TGTGCTAGTGGTCGGGGGGGTACGGGGGACACTGAAGCTTTCTTT
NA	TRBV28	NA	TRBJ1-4	CASTGIPKEKLFF	TGTGCCAGCACGGGGATTCCAAAGGAAAAACTGTTTTTT